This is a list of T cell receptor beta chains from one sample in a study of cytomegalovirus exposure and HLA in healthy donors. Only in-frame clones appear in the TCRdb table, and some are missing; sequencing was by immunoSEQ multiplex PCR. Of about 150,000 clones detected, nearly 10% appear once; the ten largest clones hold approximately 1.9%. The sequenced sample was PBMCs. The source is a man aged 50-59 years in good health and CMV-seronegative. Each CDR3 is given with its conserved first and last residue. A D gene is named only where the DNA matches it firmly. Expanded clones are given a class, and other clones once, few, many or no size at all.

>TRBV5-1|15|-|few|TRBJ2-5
TGCGCCAGCAGCTTGACAGGGATGACCCAAGAGACCCAGTACTTC
CASSLTGMTQETQYF
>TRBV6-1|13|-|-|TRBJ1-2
TGTGCCAGCAGTGAATCGGACAGCTATGGCTACACCTTC
CASSESDSYGYTF
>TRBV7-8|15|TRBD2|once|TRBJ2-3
TGTGCCAGCCGACCGGGACTAGCTCGCACAGATACGCAGTATTTT
CASRPGLARTDTQYF
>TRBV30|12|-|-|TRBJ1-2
TGTGCCTGGAGTGCACAGCCTAATGGCTACACCTTC
CAWSAQPNGYTF
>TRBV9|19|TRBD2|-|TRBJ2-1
TGTGCCAGCAGCAAAAAAAGACTAGCGGGAGGGCAAGTAGGCGATGAGCAGTTCTTC
CASSKKRLAGGQVGDEQFF
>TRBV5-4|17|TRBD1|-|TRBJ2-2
TGTGCCAGCAGCTTGGGAGGGACAGGGAGGGACACCGGGGAGCTGTTTTTT
CASSLGGTGRDTGELFF
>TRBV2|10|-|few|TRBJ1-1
TGTGCCAGCTACACAGGGAAGGCTTTCTTT
CASYTGKAFF
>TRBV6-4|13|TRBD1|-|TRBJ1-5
TGTGCCAGCGGGACAGGGATAGGTCAGCCCCAGCATTTT
CASGTGIGQPQHF
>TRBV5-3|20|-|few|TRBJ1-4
TGTGCCAGAAGCTTAAACCCCCACAGGTACGACCTTGCAACTAATGAAAAACTGTTTTTT
CARSLNPHRYDLATNEKLFF
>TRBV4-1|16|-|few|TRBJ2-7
TGCGCCAGCAGCCAATCCCGGGACACTAACTCCTACGAGCAGTACTTC
CASSQSRDTNSYEQYF
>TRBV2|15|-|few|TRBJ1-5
TGTGCCAGCAGTGCACAGGGTTTTAGCAATCAGCCCCAGCATTTT
CASSAQGFSNQPQHF
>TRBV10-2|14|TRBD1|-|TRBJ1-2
TGCGCCAGCAGTGAGACAGGGGGCACCTATGGCTACACCTTC
CASSETGGTYGYTF
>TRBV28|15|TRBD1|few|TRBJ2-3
TGTGCCAGCAGCGTCACGGGACAGTACACAGATACGCAGTATTTT
CASSVTGQYTDTQYF
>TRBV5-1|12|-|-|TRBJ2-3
TGCGCCAGCAGCTTGGGGGCGGATACGCAGTATTTT
CASSLGADTQYF
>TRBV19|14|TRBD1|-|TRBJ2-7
TGTGCCAGTAGTATAAGGGGACAGGGCTACGAGCAGTACTTC
CASSIRGQGYEQYF
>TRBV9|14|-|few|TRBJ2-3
TGTGCCAGCGGGGTTTCGGGGAGCACAGATACGCAGTATTTT
CASGVSGSTDTQYF
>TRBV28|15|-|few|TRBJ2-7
TGTGCCAGCAGTTCCCCGGGGCAGGGGAAAGACGAGCAGTACTTC
CASSSPGQGKDEQYF
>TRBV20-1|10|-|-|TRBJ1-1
TGCAGTGCTACTGTCACTGAAGCTTTCTTT
CSATVTEAFF
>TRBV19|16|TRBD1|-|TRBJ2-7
TGTGCCAGTAGGGACCGGGACAGGGGGCGCTTCAACGAGCAGTACTTC
CASRDRDRGRFNEQYF
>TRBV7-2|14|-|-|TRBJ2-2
TGTGCCAGCAGCTCCAGGGCGAACACCGGGGAGCTGTTTTTT
CASSSRANTGELFF
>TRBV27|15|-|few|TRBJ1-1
TGTGCCAGCAGTTTATATAACGGTATGAACACTGAAGCTTTCTTT
CASSLYNGMNTEAFF
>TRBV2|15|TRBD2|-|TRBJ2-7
TGTGCCAGCAGGGGGGAACTAGCGAAATCCTACGAGCAGTACTTC
CASRGELAKSYEQYF
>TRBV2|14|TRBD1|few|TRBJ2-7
TGTGCCAGCAGCACACAGGGGGTCACCTACGAGCAGTACTTC
CASSTQGVTYEQYF
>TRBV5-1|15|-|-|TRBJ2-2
TGCGCCAGCACTCCATATGCAGGGAACACCGGGGAGCTGTTTTTT
CASTPYAGNTGELFF
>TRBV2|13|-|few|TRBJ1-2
TGTGCCAGCAGTGATCGCAGGGAAGGTGGCTACACCTTC
CASSDRREGGYTF
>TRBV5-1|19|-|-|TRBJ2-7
TGCGCCAGCAGCTTGGATGGTATGGGCGGGACGGTCGACTCCTACGAGCAGTACTTC
CASSLDGMGGTVDSYEQYF
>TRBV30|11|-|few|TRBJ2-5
TGTGCCTGGAGTGTACGGGAGACCCAGTACTTC
CAWSVRETQYF
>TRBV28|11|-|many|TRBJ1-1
TGTGCCAGCACCTCGAACACTGAAGCTTTCTTT
CASTSNTEAFF
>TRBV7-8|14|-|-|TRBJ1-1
TGTGCCAGCAGCTTAGCCGGGCAGGGGACTGAAGCTTTCTTT
CASSLAGQGTEAFF
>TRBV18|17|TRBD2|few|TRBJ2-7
TGTGCCAGCTCACTCTCACCTGGACTAGCGGGATTCCACGAGCAGTACTTC
CASSLSPGLAGFHEQYF
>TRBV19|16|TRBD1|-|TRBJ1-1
TGTGCCAGTAGTATCCAATCGACAGGGGGTTACACTGAAGCTTTCTTT
CASSIQSTGGYTEAFF
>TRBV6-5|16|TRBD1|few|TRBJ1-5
TGTGCCAGCAGTTACGGCACAGGGGGCGCCGATCAGCCCCAGCATTTT
CASSYGTGGADQPQHF
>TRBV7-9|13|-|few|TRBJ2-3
TGTGCCAGCAGCTTAGTCGTCTCCGATACGCAGTATTTT
CASSLVVSDTQYF
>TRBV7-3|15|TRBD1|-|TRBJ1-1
TGTGCCAGCAGCTTAACGACAGGGGCGAACACTGAAGCTTTCTTT
CASSLTTGANTEAFF
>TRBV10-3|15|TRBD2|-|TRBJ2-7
TGTGCCATCAGTAGCTCGGGACTAGGCAAAAACGAGCAGTACTTC
CAISSSGLGKNEQYF
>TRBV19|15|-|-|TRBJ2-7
TGTGCCAGTAGTATCCGGGAAAAGAGCTCCTACGAGCAGTACTTC
CASSIREKSSYEQYF
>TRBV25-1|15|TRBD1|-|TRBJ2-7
TGTGCCAGCAGTGAACTAGGGACAGGGGCCTACGAGCAGTACTTC
CASSELGTGAYEQYF
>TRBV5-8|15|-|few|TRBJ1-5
TGTGCCAGCAGCCCGAGCGTCTATAGCAATCAGCCCCAGCATTTT
CASSPSVYSNQPQHF
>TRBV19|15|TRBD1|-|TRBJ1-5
TGTGCCAGTGTCCCGGACAGGATCTACAATCAGCCCCAGCATTTT
CASVPDRIYNQPQHF